This T cell receptor (beta chain) was captured in a study of blood T cell repertoires in COVID-19. Across the study: Nucleic acid was either cDNA or gDNA, and it came from T cells, B-cell-depleted T cells, or PBMCs.

Authors' data handling: Estimation of nucleated cell counts relied on the amplification of reference gene primers. Profiling relied on immunoSEQ multiplex PCR, and the TCRdb table lists in-frame clones only, not all of them. The DNA was the basis for D and trimming; V, J and clone size are from that table. Of about 140,000 clones listed, under 85% are singletons. Trimming took 0 bases from V and 5 from J; bases not matched to a gene: 6. CDR1 and CDR2 from the germline V gene are MGHRA and YSYEKL. The CDR3 totals 16 residues. The sequenced sample consisted of peripheral blood. The TCR was taken from a human donor in a cohort sampled during active COVID-19. V gene TRBV4-1 combines with J gene TRBJ2-3, with 9 nucleotides matching TRBD2. CDR3: CASSQEIAGAIDTQYF. CDR3 in DNA: TGCGCCAGCAGCCAAGAGATAGCGGGAGCTATAGATACGCAGTATTTT.